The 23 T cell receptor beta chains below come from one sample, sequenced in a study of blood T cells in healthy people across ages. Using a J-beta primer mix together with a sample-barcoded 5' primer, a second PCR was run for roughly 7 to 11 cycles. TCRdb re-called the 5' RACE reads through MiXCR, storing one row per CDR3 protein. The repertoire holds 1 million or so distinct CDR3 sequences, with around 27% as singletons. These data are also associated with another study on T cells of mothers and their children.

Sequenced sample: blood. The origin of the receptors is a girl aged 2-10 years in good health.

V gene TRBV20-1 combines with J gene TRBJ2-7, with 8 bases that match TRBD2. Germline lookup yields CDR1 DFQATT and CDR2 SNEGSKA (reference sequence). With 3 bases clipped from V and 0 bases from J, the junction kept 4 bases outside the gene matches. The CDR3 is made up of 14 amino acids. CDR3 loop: CSARREAPSYEQYF. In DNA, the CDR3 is TGCAGTGCTAGGCGGGAGGCTCCCTCCTACGAGCAGTACTTC.

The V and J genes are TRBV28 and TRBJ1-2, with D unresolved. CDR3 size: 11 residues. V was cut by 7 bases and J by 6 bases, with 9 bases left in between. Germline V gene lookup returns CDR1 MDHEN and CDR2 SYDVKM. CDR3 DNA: TGTGCCAGCACCCACGGCGATGGCTACACCTTC. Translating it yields CASTHGDGYTF.

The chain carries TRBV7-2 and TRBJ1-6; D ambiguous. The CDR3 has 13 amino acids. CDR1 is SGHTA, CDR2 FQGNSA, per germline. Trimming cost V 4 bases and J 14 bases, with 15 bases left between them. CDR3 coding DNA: TGTGCCAGCAGCTCGGGATCTACTTTCACCCTCCACTTT. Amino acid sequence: CASSSGSTFTLHF.

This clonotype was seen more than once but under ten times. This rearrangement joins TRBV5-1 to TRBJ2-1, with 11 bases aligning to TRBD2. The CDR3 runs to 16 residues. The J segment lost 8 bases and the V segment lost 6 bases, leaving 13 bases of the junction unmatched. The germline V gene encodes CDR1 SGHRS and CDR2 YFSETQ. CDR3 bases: TGCGCCAGCATTGGGGAACAGACTAGCGGGACTTATGAGCAGTTCTTC. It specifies CASIGEQTSGTYEQFF. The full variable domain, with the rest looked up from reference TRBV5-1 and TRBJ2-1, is KAGVTQTPRYLIKTRGQQVTLSCSPISGHRSVSWYQQTPGQGLQFLFEYFSETQRNKGNFPGRFSGRQFSNSRSEMNVSTLELGDSALYLCASIGEQTSGTYEQFFGPGTRLTVL.

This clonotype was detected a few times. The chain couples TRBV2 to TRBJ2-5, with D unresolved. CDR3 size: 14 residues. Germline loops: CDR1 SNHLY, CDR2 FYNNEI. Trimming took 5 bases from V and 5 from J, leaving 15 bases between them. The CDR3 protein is CASSPDNTQETQYF. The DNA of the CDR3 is TGTGCCAGCAGTCCAGACAATACGCAGGAGACCCAGTACTTC.

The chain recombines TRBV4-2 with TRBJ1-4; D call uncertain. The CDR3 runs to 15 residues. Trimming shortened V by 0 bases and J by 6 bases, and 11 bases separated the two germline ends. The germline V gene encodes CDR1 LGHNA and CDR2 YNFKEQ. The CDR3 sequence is CASSQEKRVDEKLFF. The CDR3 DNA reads TGTGCCAGCAGCCAAGAGAAGAGGGTAGATGAAAAACTGTTTTTT.

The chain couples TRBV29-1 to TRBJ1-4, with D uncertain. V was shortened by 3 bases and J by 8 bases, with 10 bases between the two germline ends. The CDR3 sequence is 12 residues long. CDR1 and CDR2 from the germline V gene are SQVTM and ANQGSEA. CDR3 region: CSVDYGVEKLFF. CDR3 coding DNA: TGCAGCGTTGATTACGGGGTCGAAAAACTGTTTTTT.

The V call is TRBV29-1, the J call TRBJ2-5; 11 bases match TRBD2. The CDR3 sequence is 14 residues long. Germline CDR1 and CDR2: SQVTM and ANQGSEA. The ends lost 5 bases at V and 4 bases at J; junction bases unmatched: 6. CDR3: CSVTSGGGAETQYF. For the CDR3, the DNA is TGCAGCGTTACTAGCGGGGGAGGGGCAGAGACCCAGTACTTC.

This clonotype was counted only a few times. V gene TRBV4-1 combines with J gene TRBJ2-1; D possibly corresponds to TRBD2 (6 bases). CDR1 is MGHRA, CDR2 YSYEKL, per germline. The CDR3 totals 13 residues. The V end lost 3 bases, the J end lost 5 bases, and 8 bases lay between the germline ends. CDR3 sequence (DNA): TGCGCCAGCAGCCAGGGGACTCACAATGAGCAGTTCTTC. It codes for CASSQGTHNEQFF.

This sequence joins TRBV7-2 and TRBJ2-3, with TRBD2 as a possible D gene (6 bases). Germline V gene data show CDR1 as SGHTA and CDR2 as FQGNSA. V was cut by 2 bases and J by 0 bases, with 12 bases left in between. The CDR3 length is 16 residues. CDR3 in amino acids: CASSLWGGVSTDTQYF. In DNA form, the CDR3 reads TGTGCCAGCAGCTTATGGGGCGGGGTGAGCACAGATACGCAGTATTTT.

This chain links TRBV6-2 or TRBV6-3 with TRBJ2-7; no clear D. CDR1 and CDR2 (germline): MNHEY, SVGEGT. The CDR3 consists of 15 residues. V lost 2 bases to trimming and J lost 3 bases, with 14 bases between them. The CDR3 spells CASSYGSGPYYEQYF. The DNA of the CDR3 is TGTGCCAGCAGTTACGGGTCGGGCCCTTACTACGAGCAGTACTTC.

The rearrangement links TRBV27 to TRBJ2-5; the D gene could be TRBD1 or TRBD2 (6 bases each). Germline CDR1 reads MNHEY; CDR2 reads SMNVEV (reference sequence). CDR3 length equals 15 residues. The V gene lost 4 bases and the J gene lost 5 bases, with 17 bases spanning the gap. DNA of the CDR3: TGTGCCAGCAGTTCTATAGGGGGGATAGTGGAGACCCAGTACTTC. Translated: CASSSIGGIVETQYF.

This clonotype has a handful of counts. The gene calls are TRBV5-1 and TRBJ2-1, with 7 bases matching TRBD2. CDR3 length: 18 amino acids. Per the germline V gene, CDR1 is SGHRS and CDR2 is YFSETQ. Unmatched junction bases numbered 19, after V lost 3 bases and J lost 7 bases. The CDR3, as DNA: TGCGCCAGCAGCTCGTGGGAAGCGGGATGGGCCCCTGGGAATGAGCAGTTCTTC. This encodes CASSSWEAGWAPGNEQFF.

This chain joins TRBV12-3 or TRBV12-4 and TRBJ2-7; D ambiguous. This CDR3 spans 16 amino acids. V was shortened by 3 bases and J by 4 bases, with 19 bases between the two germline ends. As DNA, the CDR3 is TGTGCCAGCAGTTTTTTCGCGCAAGGACGGAGATACGAGCAGTACTTC. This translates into CASSFFAQGRRYEQYF.

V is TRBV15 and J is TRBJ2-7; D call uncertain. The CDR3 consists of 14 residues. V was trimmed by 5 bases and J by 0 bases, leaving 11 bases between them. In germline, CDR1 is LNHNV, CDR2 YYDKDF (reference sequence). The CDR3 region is CATSLRPSSYEQYF. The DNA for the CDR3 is TGTGCCACCAGCCTCCGCCCTAGCTCCTACGAGCAGTACTTC.

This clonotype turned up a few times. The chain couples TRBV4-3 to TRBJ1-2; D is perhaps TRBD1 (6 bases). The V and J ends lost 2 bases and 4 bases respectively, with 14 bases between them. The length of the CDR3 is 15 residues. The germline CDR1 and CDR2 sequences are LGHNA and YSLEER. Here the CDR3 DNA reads TGCGCCAGCAGCCAACTCGCACAGGGACTCTATGGCTACACCTTC. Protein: CASSQLAQGLYGYTF.

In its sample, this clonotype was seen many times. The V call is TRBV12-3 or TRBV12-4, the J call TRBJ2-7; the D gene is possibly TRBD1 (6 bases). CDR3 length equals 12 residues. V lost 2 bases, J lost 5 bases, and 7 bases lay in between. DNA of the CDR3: TGTGCCAGCAGTTTAACAGGGAACGAGCAGTACTTC. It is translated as CASSLTGNEQYF.

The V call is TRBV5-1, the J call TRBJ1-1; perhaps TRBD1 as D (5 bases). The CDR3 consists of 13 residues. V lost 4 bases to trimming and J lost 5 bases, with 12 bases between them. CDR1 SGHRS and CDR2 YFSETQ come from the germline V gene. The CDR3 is CASSRRGETEAFF. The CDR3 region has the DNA TGCGCCAGCAGCCGGAGAGGGGAGACTGAAGCTTTCTTT.

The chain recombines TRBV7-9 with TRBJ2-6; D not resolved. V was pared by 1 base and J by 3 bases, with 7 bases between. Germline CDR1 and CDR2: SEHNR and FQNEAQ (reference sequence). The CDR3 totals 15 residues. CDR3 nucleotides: TGTGCCAGCAGCTTAGGGAACGTTGGGGCCAACGTCCTGACTTTC. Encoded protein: CASSLGNVGANVLTF.

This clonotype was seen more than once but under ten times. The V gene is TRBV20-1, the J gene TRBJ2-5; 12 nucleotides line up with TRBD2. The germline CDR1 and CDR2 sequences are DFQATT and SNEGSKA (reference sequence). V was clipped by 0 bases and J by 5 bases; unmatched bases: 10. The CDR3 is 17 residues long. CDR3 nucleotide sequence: TGCAGTGCTAGAGATATTATTACTAGCGGGGGGAACGAGACCCAGTACTTC. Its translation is CSARDIITSGGNETQYF.

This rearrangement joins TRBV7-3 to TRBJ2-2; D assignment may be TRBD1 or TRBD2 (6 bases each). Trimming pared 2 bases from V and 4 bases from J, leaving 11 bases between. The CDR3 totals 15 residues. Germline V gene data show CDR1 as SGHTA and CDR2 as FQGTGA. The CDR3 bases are TGTGCCAGCAGCTTATCGGAGGGGGGCACCGGGGAGCTGTTTTTT. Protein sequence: CASSLSEGGTGELFF. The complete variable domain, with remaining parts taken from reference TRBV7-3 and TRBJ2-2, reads GAGVSQTPSNKVTEKGKYVELRCDPISGHTALYWYRQSLGQGPEFLIYFQGTGAADDSGLPNDRFFAVRPEGSVSTLKIQRTERGDSAVYLCASSLSEGGTGELFFGEGSRLTVL.

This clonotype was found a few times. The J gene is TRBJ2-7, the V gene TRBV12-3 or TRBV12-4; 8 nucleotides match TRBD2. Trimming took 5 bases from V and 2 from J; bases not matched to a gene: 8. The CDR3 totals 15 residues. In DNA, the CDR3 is TGTGCCAGCAGTGGGCCGGGGGGGGTCGCCTACGAGCAGTACTTC. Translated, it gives CASSGPGGVAYEQYF.

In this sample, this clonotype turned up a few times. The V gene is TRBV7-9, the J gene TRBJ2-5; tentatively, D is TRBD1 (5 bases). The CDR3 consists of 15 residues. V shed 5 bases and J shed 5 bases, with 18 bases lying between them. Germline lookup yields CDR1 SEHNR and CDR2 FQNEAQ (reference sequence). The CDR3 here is CASSPREQVTETQYF. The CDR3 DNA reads TGTGCCAGCAGCCCTAGGGAACAGGTTACGGAGACCCAGTACTTC.